Following are 22 T cell receptor beta chains from one sample sequenced in a study of OX40 agonist ivuxolimab in advanced cancers. The assay was immunoSEQ multiplex PCR, and TCRdb's table has in-frame clones only and misses some. Here the sample spans about 100,000 clones, less than 95% being singletons. Source: CD4+ or CD8+ T cells sorted from blood, taken in a trial of the OX40 agonist ivuxolimab. The receptors were gathered from an adult with an advanced solid tumor such as melanoma, head and neck, liver or kidney cancer.

The chain combines TRBV10-3 with TRBJ1-1; TRBD1 agrees at 12 bases. Germline CDR1 ENHRY, CDR2 SYGVKD. The ends lost 6 bases at V and 3 bases at J; junction bases unmatched: 8. The CDR3 loop spans 16 amino acids. Here the CDR3 DNA reads TGTGCCATCAGACGGGACAGGGGGCGGGTTGACACTGAAGCTTTCTTT. This encodes CAIRRDRGRVDTEAFF.

V and J are TRBV7-8 and TRBJ2-2; 7 nucleotides match TRBD2. V shed 3 bases and J 0 bases; nucleotides not matched to a gene: 7. CDR3 length: 17 amino acids. Germline CDR1 reads SGHVS; CDR2 reads FQNEAQ. The CDR3 reads CASSFSGAGANTGELFF. For the CDR3, the DNA is TGTGCCAGCAGCTTCTCCGGGGCGGGGGCGAACACCGGGGAGCTGTTTTTT.

The chain joins TRBV4-3 to TRBJ2-5; D gene unclear. The CDR3 loop spans 14 amino acids. Deletions cut 1 base from V and 5 bases from J, with 11 bases between. Germline CDR1 is LGHNA and CDR2 is YSLEER. CDR3 loop: CASSQATFAETQYF. Here the CDR3 DNA reads TGCGCCAGCAGCCAAGCCACGTTCGCGGAGACCCAGTACTTC.

The CDR3 nucleotides are TGTGCCAGCAGCTTAATGCAGAGCTCCTACGAGCAGTACTTC. Protein product: CASSLMQSSYEQYF. This chain connects TRBV5-4 to TRBJ2-7; D remains ambiguous. The CDR3 covers 14 residues. Germline assignment: CDR1 SGHNT and CDR2 YYREEE (reference sequence). V was pared by 2 bases and J by 0 bases, with 9 bases between. Looking up the rest from reference TRBV5-4 and TRBJ2-7 gives the full variable domain: ETGVTQSPTHLIKTRGQQVTLRCSSQSGHNTVSWYQQALGQGPQFIFQYYREEENGRGNFPPRFSGLQFPNYSSELNVNALELDDSALYLCASSLMQSSYEQYFGPGTRLTVT.

V is TRBV14 and J is TRBJ2-1, with 8 bases aligning to TRBD2. This CDR3 is 16 amino acids long. V lost 0 bases and J lost 10; bases outside the gene matches: 11. The germline V gene has CDR1 SGHDN and CDR2 FVKESK. The CDR3 here is CASSQDEGLVLQEQFF. CDR3 DNA: TGTGCCAGCAGCCAAGATGAGGGACTAGTGCTGCAGGAGCAGTTCTTC.

J is TRBJ1-2 and V is TRBV7-2; D possibly corresponds to TRBD1 (5 bases). The CDR3 covers 14 residues. The germline V gene encodes CDR1 SGHTA and CDR2 FQGNSA. V was pared by 2 bases and J by 4 bases, with 11 bases between. The CDR3 spells CASSLFTGGYGYTF. As DNA, the CDR3 is TGTGCCAGCAGCTTATTTACGGGGGGCTATGGCTACACCTTC.

The chain couples TRBV11-3 to TRBJ2-1, with D tentatively TRBD1 (5 bases). CDR1 and CDR2 (germline): SGHNT, YENEEA. Trimming took off 0 bases at V and 8 bases at J, with 11 bases between the two ends. This CDR3 spans 14 amino acids. The DNA for the CDR3 is TGTGCCAGCAGCTTAGAGACGCAGGGATATGAGCAGTTCTTC. It encodes CASSLETQGYEQFF.

In DNA, the CDR3 is TGTGCCAGCAGTGAACGACAGACAAATGATGAAAAACTGTTTTTT. It specifies CASSERQTNDEKLFF. The chain is built from TRBV6-4 and TRBJ1-4; the D gene is possibly TRBD1 (5 bases). The V end lost 3 bases, the J end lost 6 bases, and 14 bases lay between the germline ends. Per germline, CDR1 MRHNA and CDR2 SNTAGT. CDR3 length: 15 residues.

In its sample, this clone was seen a few times. The chain recombines TRBV4-1 with TRBJ2-7; D possibly uses TRBD1 or TRBD2 (5 bases each). Trimming took 1 base from V and 1 from J, leaving 20 bases between them. The CDR3 totals 18 residues. The germline V gene has CDR1 MGHRA and CDR2 YSYEKL. CDR3 loop: CASSQGNRGLPGSYEQYF. DNA for the CDR3: TGCGCCAGCAGCCAAGGGAACCGAGGACTTCCAGGGTCCTACGAGCAGTACTTC.

The chain carries TRBV6-4 and TRBJ2-1; TRBD1 might be the D (5 bases). CDR3 length: 13 residues. From germline, CDR1 is MRHNA and CDR2 SNTAGT. The V end was cut by 3 bases, the J end by 9 bases, with 12 bases between. The CDR3 DNA reads as TGTGCCAGCAGTGATTCTCAGGGCGTTGAGCAGTTCTTC. This codes for CASSDSQGVEQFF.

V usage is TRBV9 and J usage is TRBJ2-5; the D gene is possibly TRBD2 (6 bases). CDR1 SGDLS and CDR2 YYNGEE come from the germline V gene. This CDR3 spans 14 amino acids. V was clipped by 4 bases and J by 1 base, with 11 bases between them. Here the CDR3 DNA reads TGTGCCAGCAGCATCGGGACTTCCCAAGAGACCCAGTACTTC. Amino acids: CASSIGTSQETQYF.

The rearrangement uses TRBV11-2 and TRBJ2-7; 12 positions agree with TRBD2. Per germline, CDR1 SGHAT and CDR2 FQNNGV. CDR3 length: 16 amino acids. Trimming took 6 bases from V and 2 from J; bases not matched to a gene: 8. The chain's CDR3 is CASRVRTSGVTYEQYF. CDR3 coding DNA: TGTGCCAGCAGAGTACGGACTAGCGGGGTAACCTACGAGCAGTACTTC.

The gene calls are TRBV2 and TRBJ2-1; possible D gene TRBD2, 5 bases. This CDR3 comprises 14 residues. Germline assignment: CDR1 SNHLY and CDR2 FYNNEI. Trimming stripped 5 bases from V and 3 bases from J, with 11 bases between. CDR3 amino acids: CASSRRLDYNEQFF. The CDR3 DNA sequence: TGTGCCAGCAGTAGGAGGTTGGACTACAATGAGCAGTTCTTC.

The V gene is TRBV28, the J gene TRBJ1-3; D not certain. V was clipped by 3 bases and J by 4 bases, with 4 bases between them. Germline V gene lookup returns CDR1 MDHEN and CDR2 SYDVKM. This CDR3 comprises 12 residues. CDR3 loop: CASSFRGNTIYF. For the CDR3, the DNA is TGTGCCAGCAGTTTCAGGGGAAACACCATATATTTT. Supplemented by reference TRBV28 and TRBJ1-3, the full variable domain reads DVKVTQSSRYLVKRTGEKVFLECVQDMDHENMFWYRQDPGLGLRLIYFSYDVKMKEKGDIPEGYSVSREKKERFSLILESASTNQTSMYLCASSFRGNTIYFGEGSWLTVV.

The genes are TRBV6-5 and TRBJ2-3, with D possibly called TRBD1 or TRBD2 (6 bases each). V shed 8 bases and J shed 3 bases, with 12 bases lying between them. The length of the CDR3 is 13 residues. Germline CDR1 and CDR2: MNHEY and SVGAGI. DNA of the CDR3: TGTGCCAGCGACCCGGGGGCAACAGATACGCAGTATTTT. As protein: CASDPGATDTQYF.

This sequence joins TRBV30 and TRBJ2-1; a possible D gene is TRBD2 (7 bases). V gave up 3 bases and J gave up 8 bases, with 11 bases separating them. This CDR3 is built from 12 residues. Per germline, CDR1 GTSNPN and CDR2 SVGIG (reference sequence). The CDR3 sequence is CAWSGEGDEQFF. Written as DNA, the CDR3 is TGTGCCTGGAGCGGGGAGGGGGATGAGCAGTTCTTC.

The chain employs TRBV10-3 and TRBJ1-5; tentative D call: TRBD1 (5 bases). Germline CDR1 and CDR2: ENHRY and SYGVKD. Trimming stripped 0 bases from V and 2 bases from J, with 11 bases between. The CDR3 sequence is 16 residues long. CDR3 sequence (DNA): TGTGCCATCAGTGAGTCGGGCGGGGGAGGCAATCAGCCCCAGCATTTT. Translation: CAISESGGGGNQPQHF.

V is TRBV29-1 and J is TRBJ2-7; maybe TRBD1 (5 bases). V was pared by 6 bases and J by 3 bases, with 18 bases between. Germline V lookup: CDR1 SQVTM, CDR2 ANQGSEA. This CDR3 is built from 14 residues. Here the CDR3 reads CSVRKDSTVYEQYF. The CDR3 region has the DNA TGCAGCGTGCGAAAAGACAGTACCGTCTACGAGCAGTACTTC.

The V and J genes are TRBV4-2 and TRBJ2-5; D is uncertain. The ends were cut back, 0 bases at V and 1 base at J, with 12 bases in the middle. The germline CDR1 and CDR2 sequences are LGHNA and YNFKEQ. The CDR3 extends over 16 amino acids. Written as DNA, the CDR3 is TGTGCCAGCAGCCAAGATCCCCCCCCCACCCAAGAGACCCAGTACTTC. Translated, it gives CASSQDPPPTQETQYF.

This clone has only a few counts. V and J are TRBV4-1 and TRBJ2-3, with 8 bases identical to TRBD2. This CDR3 has 16 residues. CDR1 MGHRA and CDR2 YSYEKL come from the germline V gene. The V gene end was trimmed by 1 base and the J gene end by 2 bases; junction bases not matched to a gene: 5. CDR3 region: CASSQVPSGLTDTQYF. In DNA, the CDR3 is TGCGCCAGCAGCCAAGTCCCTAGCGGGCTCACAGATACGCAGTATTTT.

The rearrangement joins TRBV28 to TRBJ2-1, with a possible D match to TRBD2 (5 bases). V shed 6 bases and J shed 7 bases, with 22 bases lying between them. CDR3 length: 16 amino acids. Per germline, CDR1 MDHEN and CDR2 SYDVKM. CDR3 in DNA: TGTGCCAGCAGAAAGGCGGGTGGTATTGCTACGAATGAGCAGTTCTTC. This translates into CASRKAGGIATNEQFF.

The chain recombines TRBV7-9 with TRBJ2-7; D may be TRBD2 (5 bases). Trimming took 5 bases from V and 2 from J, leaving 13 bases between them. The length of the CDR3 is 14 residues. Germline CDR1 reads SEHNR; CDR2 reads FQNEAQ (reference sequence). CDR3 coding DNA: TGTGCCAGCAGCCTCCGGGGTAAAGCCTACGAGCAGTACTTC. The encoded protein is CASSLRGKAYEQYF.